The 6 T cell receptor beta chains reported below all come from one sample, sequenced in a study of beta chain features in type 1 diabetes. Notes on the study in general: Among patients with Type 1 diabetes, TCRB CDR3s were moderately but significantly shorter in every one of the four CD4+ subsets.

The antigens these receptors bind are not known. Of the isolated RNA, all was reverse transcribed, and so the sequenced material was expressed TCRB transcripts. The table came from immunoSEQ multiplex PCR; TCRdb's copy has only in-frame clones and leaves some out. The sample includes hundreds of thousands of clones, over 12% seen only once; the top ten take 0.035% to 0.04%. The specimen was naive CD4+ T cells from blood. The receptors were gathered from a man aged 18 to 35 with type 1 diabetes.

The V call is TRBV29-1, the J call TRBJ2-5; 12 positions match TRBD2. V shed 1 base, J shed 1 base, and the junction held 4 bases outside the gene matches. In germline, CDR1 is SQVTM, CDR2 ANQGSEA. There are 16 residues in the CDR3. Here the CDR3 reads CSVEARTSGVQETQYF. CDR3 DNA: TGCAGCGTTGAAGCCAGGACTAGCGGGGTCCAAGAGACCCAGTACTTC.

Only a few counts were recorded for this clone. This CDR3 reads CASSTAGGPTDTQYF. Written as DNA, the CDR3 is TGTGCCAGCTCCACTGCGGGGGGGCCCACAGATACGCAGTATTTT. This chain connects TRBV5-4 to TRBJ2-3, with 9 bases lining up with TRBD2. This CDR3 spans 15 amino acids. V dropped 7 bases and J dropped 2; count of bases not matched to a gene: 8. Germline V lookup: CDR1 SGHNT, CDR2 YYREEE (reference sequence).

This sequence joins TRBV9 and TRBJ2-5; D is undetermined. The germline CDR1 and CDR2 sequences are SGDLS and YYNGEE. The ends were cut back, 0 bases at V and 1 base at J, with 7 bases in the middle. The CDR3 spans 14 residues. In DNA form, the CDR3 reads TGTGCCAGCAGCGTAGGATCGGCCCAAGAGACCCAGTACTTC. Its protein is CASSVGSAQETQYF.

The gene calls are TRBV5-6 and TRBJ1-5; D remains ambiguous. There are 14 residues in the CDR3. Trimming took 0 bases from V and 7 from J, leaving 11 bases between them. Germline CDR1 and CDR2: SGHDT and YYEEEE. The CDR3 sequence: CASSLGGWNQPQHF. CDR3 coding DNA: TGTGCCAGCAGCTTGGGGGGTTGGAACCAGCCCCAGCATTTT.

This clone was seen more than once but under ten times. The sample carries other DNA sequences with the same CDR3. This chain joins TRBV5-1 and TRBJ1-1; 9 bases fit TRBD1. Germline V gene data show CDR1 as SGHRS and CDR2 as YFSETQ. After removal of 0 bases from V and 1 base from J, the junction contained 1 base not matched to a gene. The CDR3 covers 15 residues. The CDR3 DNA reads TGCGCCAGCAGCTTGGCGGGACAGGGGAACACTGAAGCTTTCTTT. This codes for CASSLAGQGNTEAFF.

This clone was detected a few times. The genes are TRBV29-1 and TRBJ2-3; D is possibly TRBD2 (6 bases). CDR1 and CDR2 from the germline V gene are SQVTM and ANQGSEA. This CDR3 is 13 amino acids long. Trimming shortened V by 7 bases and J by 3 bases, and 14 bases separated the two germline ends. The CDR3, as DNA: TGCAGCGGGCGACTAGTTTTGACAGATACGCAGTATTTT. This sequence encodes CSGRLVLTDTQYF.